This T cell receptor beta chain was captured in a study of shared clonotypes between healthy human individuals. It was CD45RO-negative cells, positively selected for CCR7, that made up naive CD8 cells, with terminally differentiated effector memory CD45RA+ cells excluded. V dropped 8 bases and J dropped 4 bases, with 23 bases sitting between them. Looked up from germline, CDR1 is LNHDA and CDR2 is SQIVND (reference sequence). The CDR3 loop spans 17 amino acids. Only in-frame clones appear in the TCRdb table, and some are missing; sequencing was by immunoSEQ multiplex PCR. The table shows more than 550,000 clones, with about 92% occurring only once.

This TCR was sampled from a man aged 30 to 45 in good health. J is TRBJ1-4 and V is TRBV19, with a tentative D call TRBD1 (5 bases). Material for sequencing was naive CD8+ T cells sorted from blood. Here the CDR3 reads CASSKGTSGEVNEKLFF. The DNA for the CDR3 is TGTGCCAGTTCAAAAGGGACTTCCGGTGAGGTTAATGAAAAACTGTTTTTT.